The rows below give T cell receptor beta chains drawn from one sample of a study of T cell changes during pregnancy in multiple sclerosis. The table came from immunoSEQ multiplex PCR; TCRdb's copy has only in-frame clones and leaves some out. The sample records over 80,000 clones, about nine tenths being singletons. Sequencing used peripheral blood, obtained in the second trimester of pregnancy. These receptors were collected from a female donor in good health, enrolled as a control in a pregnancy study. Each CDR3 is given with its conserved first and last residue. A D gene is named only where the DNA matches it firmly. Size values are once, few and many counts, or a class for expanded clones, and some rows have none.

j_gene | len | abundance | d_gene | v_gene | CDR3aa | CDR3nt
TRBJ2-3 | 16 | - | TRBD1 | TRBV15 | CATSRWQGAGTDTQYF | TGTGCCACCAGCAGATGGCAGGGGGCAGGCACAGATACGCAGTATTTT
TRBJ1-2 | 14 | - | TRBD1 | TRBV6-1 | CASSLQTGPYGYTF | TGTGCCAGCAGTCTTCAGACAGGGCCCTATGGCTACACCTTC
TRBJ2-5 | 16 | - | - | TRBV9 | CASSEYTGRGGETQYF | TGTGCCAGCAGCGAATACACCGGACGGGGTGGGGAGACCCAGTACTTC
TRBJ1-5 | 15 | - | TRBD1 | TRBV19 | CASSESTGDGQPQHF | TGTGCCAGTAGTGAATCGACAGGGGATGGCCAGCCCCAGCATTTT
TRBJ1-5 | 14 | - | - | TRBV2 | CASSEVKGNQPQHF | TGTGCCAGCAGTGAGGTAAAGGGGAATCAGCCCCAGCATTTT
TRBJ2-7 | 14 | - | TRBD1 | TRBV28 | CASSQGDRGYEQYF | TGTGCCAGCAGTCAAGGGGACAGGGGGTACGAGCAGTACTTC
TRBJ1-2 | 17 | - | - | TRBV28 | CASSSAATGTRNYGYTF | TGTGCCAGCAGTTCAGCTGCGACAGGCACACGTAACTATGGCTACACCTTC
TRBJ1-5 | 14 | few | TRBD1 | TRBV6-1 | CASSVSRGNQPQHF | TGTGCCAGCAGTGTGTCCAGGGGGAATCAGCCCCAGCATTTT
TRBJ2-3 | 12 | - | - | TRBV14 | CASSPSSDTQYF | TGTGCCAGCAGTCCCTCCTCTGATACGCAGTATTTT
TRBJ2-5 | 13 | - | - | TRBV5-1 | CASSPSYSETQYF | TGCGCCAGCAGCCCTAGCTATTCAGAGACCCAGTACTTC
TRBJ1-2 | 13 | - | - | TRBV2 | CASSTGMVEGYTF | TGTGCCAGCAGTACAGGGATGGTTGAAGGCTACACCTTC
TRBJ1-1 | 14 | - | - | TRBV30 | CAWSVGGGRTEAFF | TGTGCCTGGAGTGTAGGGGGGGGCAGGACTGAAGCTTTCTTT
TRBJ2-3 | 14 | - | - | TRBV28 | CASRTRLGTDTQYF | TGTGCCAGCAGAACCAGACTAGGCACAGATACGCAGTATTTT
TRBJ2-7 | 16 | - | TRBD2 | TRBV18 | CASSPLSRGDSYEQYF | TGTGCCAGCTCACCTCTCAGTCGGGGGGACTCCTACGAGCAGTACTTC
TRBJ1-5 | 14 | - | - | TRBV19 | CASSLQGYNQPQHF | TGTGCCAGTAGCCTGCAGGGCTACAATCAGCCCCAGCATTTT
TRBJ1-5 | 13 | once | - | TRBV19 | CASGTLSNQPQHF | TGTGCCAGCGGGACACTTAGCAATCAGCCCCAGCATTTT
TRBJ2-7 | 15 | - | TRBD2 | TRBV5-4 | CASSFTSGVSYEQYF | TGTGCCAGCAGCTTTACTAGCGGGGTCTCCTACGAGCAGTACTTC